This TCR beta chain is from a study of T cells in Graves' hyperthyroidism and ophthalmopathy. Looked up from germline, CDR1 is GTSNPN and CDR2 is SVGIG (reference sequence). This CDR3 has 13 amino acids. TCR beta CDR3 sequences were amplified from RNA transcripts. The HTBI primer set drove a first-round RT-PCR of the TCR CDR3. TCRdb processed the multiplex PCR reads anew with MiXCR; each CDR3 protein has one entry. The sample includes a few hundred thousand distinct CDR3 sequences, roughly an eighth seen only once; the top ten take roughly 4.8%. Notes on this clonotype: What it binds is unknown. An end of the junction differs from the germline gene, which may be a read error.

General study points: Median prediction lead before ophthalmopathy onset was 6 to 8 months with the model.

The material sequenced was blood. V usage is TRBV30 and J usage is TRBJ2-5; D might be TRBD2 (7 bases). The TCR originated in a woman aged 18 to 35 with Graves' hyperthyroidism. CDR3 nucleotides: TGTGCCTGGAGCCCGGGGGGCCAAGAGGCCCAGTACTTC. Translation gives CAWSPGGQEAQYF.